Sequencing of this T cell receptor (beta chain) was carried out in a study of cytomegalovirus exposure and HLA in healthy donors. About this clone itself: The antigen remains undetermined.

Trimming took off 5 bases at V and 3 bases at J, with 17 bases between the two ends. This CDR3 has 15 amino acids. The germline V gene encodes CDR1 MNHEY and CDR2 SVGAGI. Primers included in the PCR were 60 Vbeta and 13 Jbeta primers. Profiling relied on immunoSEQ multiplex PCR, and the TCRdb table lists in-frame clones only, not all of them. The sample lists fewer than 200,000 clones, approximately 85% occurring once. General observations from the study: According to a later analysis, most TCR beta chains associated with CMV appeared HLA-restricted. It was confirmed in vitro that three of the CMV-associated chains were specific for CMV antigens.

This TCR came from a young man in good health and CMV-seropositive. Sequenced input: PBMCs. V is TRBV6-5 and J is TRBJ2-7; a weak D match, TRBD2 (6 bases). This CDR3 is CASSLRGRGIYEQYF. The CDR3 coding sequence is TGTGCCAGCAGTCTCCGCGGACGGGGGATCTACGAGCAGTACTTC.